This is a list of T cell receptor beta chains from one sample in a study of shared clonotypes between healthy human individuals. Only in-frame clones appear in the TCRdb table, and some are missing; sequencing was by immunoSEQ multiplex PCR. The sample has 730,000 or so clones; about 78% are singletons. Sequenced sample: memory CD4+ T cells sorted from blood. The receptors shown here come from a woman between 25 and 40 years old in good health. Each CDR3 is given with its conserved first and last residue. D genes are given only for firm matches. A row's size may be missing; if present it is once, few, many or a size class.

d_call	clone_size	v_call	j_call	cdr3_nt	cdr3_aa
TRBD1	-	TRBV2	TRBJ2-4	TGTGCCAGCAGTTTGGGACAGGGACTCGGCATTCAGTACTTC	CASSLGQGLGIQYF
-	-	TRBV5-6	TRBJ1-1	TGTGCCAGAGGGGGGACTGAAGCTTTCTTT	CARGGTEAFF
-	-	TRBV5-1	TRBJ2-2	TGCGCCAGCAGCCCGTACAAGCGGACCGGGGAGCTGTTTTTT	CASSPYKRTGELFF
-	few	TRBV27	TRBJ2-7	TGTGCCAGCAGTCCGACGTGGGAAGCAGAGCAGTACTTC	CASSPTWEAEQYF
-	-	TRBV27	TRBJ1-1	TGTGCCAGCAGTTTATCCCGGGGGGGGCTGAACACTGAAGCTTTCTTT	CASSLSRGGLNTEAFF
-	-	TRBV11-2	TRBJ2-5	TGTGCCAGCAGCCGAAGCTCAGTGGTAGAGACCCAGTACTTC	CASSRSSVVETQYF
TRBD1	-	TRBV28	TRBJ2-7	TGTGCCAGCAGCAAGCCGGGACAGGGGGCTTACGAGCAGTACTTC	CASSKPGQGAYEQYF
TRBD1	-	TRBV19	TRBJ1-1	TGTGCCACTTCCGGGACAGGTTCATTATCTTTGAACACTGAAGCTTTCTTT	CATSGTGSLSLNTEAFF
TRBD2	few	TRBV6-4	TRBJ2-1	TGTGCCAGCAGTGAACTAGCGGGGTACAATGAGCAGTTCTTC	CASSELAGYNEQFF
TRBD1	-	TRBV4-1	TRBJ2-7	TGCGCCAGCAGCCCGCCACCGGGACAGGGGGCGATCGAGCAGTACTTC	CASSPPPGQGAIEQYF
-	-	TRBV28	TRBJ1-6	TGTGCCAGCAGTTTAACTGCGAGTCGTTCACCCCTCCACTTT	CASSLTASRSPLHF
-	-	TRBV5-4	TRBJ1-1	TGTGCCAGTAGGCGAGGGGGTAACACTGAAGCTTTCTTT	CASRRGGNTEAFF
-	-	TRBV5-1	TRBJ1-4	TGCGCCAGCAGCTCCGGAGGGGCAACTAATGAAAAACTGTTTTTT	CASSSGGATNEKLFF
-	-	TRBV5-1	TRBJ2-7	TGCGCCAGCAGCTTGGCCTCAGACAGCCTCGAGCAGTACTTC	CASSLASDSLEQYF
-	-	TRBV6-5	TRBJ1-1	TGTGCCAGCAGATTACAGGGTCCCACTGAAGCTTTCTTT	CASRLQGPTEAFF
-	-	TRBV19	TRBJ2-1	TGTGCCAGTAGTATCGAATCTCGGACAGAAAGGCCAAACAATGAGCAGTTCTTC	CASSIESRTERPNNEQFF
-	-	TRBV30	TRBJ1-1	TGTGCCTGGAGGGGTCAGACCATGAACACTGAAGCTTTCTTT	CAWRGQTMNTEAFF
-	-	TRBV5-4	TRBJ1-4	TGTGCCAGCAGCTTGGGGGCACCAGCAACTAATGAAAAACTGTTTTTT	CASSLGAPATNEKLFF
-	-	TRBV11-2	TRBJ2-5	TGTGCCAGCAGCTTAGGGGCAGAGACCCAGTACTTC	CASSLGAETQYF
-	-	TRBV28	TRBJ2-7	TGTGCCAGCAGCAAAGGGGACGGAACCTACGAGCAGTACTTC	CASSKGDGTYEQYF
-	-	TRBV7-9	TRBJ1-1	TGTGCCAGCAGCGTCGGGTCTTTCACTGAAGCTTTCTTT	CASSVGSFTEAFF
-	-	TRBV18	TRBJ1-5	TGTGCCAGCTCACCGGGGGAAGGATCTTCGCAGCCCCAGCATTTT	CASSPGEGSSQPQHF
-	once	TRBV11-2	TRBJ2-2	TGTGCCAGCAGCTTAGGTACAGGGACCGGGGAGCTGTTTTTT	CASSLGTGTGELFF
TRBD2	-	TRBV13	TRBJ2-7	TGTGCCAGCAGCTTAGAAGCGGGAGTCCAGTCGCGGCAGTACTTC	CASSLEAGVQSRQYF
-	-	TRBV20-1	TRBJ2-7	TGCAGTGCTAGAAACATCTACGAGCAGTACTTC	CSARNIYEQYF
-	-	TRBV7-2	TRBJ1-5	TGTGCCAGCAGCTTTTGGGTCAGCCGTGATCAGCCCCAGCATTTT	CASSFWVSRDQPQHF
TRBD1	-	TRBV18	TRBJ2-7	TGTGCCAGCTCATCACTCGGGACAGAGGAGCGGAGGGAGCAGTACTTC	CASSSLGTEERREQYF
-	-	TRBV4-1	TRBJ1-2	TGCGCCAGCAGCCAAGGGCCTGGCCCCATAGGCTATGGCTACACCTTC	CASSQGPGPIGYGYTF
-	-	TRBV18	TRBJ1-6	TGTGCCAGCTCACCATTGCCCCCTTCGGGGCCCGGTTCACCCCTCCACTTT	CASSPLPPSGPGSPLHF
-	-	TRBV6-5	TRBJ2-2	TGTGCCAGCAGTTACGCAGAAAGCACCGGGGAGCTGTTTTTT	CASSYAESTGELFF
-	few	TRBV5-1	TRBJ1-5	TGCGCCAGCAGCTTAGACTGGGATCAGCCCCAGCATTTT	CASSLDWDQPQHF
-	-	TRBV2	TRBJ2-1	TGTGCCAGCATAGAGCTAAGCTCCTACAATGAGCAGTTCTTC	CASIELSSYNEQFF
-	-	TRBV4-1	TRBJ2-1	TGCGCCAGCAGCCAACCCTTAGCGGAGAGCTCCTACAATGAGCAGTTCTTC	CASSQPLAESSYNEQFF
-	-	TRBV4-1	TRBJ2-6	TGCGCCAGCAGAGCAGGGGTGGCCTCTGGGGCCAACGTCCTGACTTTC	CASRAGVASGANVLTF
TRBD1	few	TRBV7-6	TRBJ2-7	TGTGCCAGCAGCTCCTACCCTGGACAGGGGTACGAGCAGTACTTC	CASSSYPGQGYEQYF
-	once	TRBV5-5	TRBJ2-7	TGTGCCAGCAGCGTGGGGCGGGACATCTCCTCCTACGAGCAGTACTTC	CASSVGRDISSYEQYF
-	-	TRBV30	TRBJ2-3	TGTGCCTGGAATAGGGGGGCCACAGATACGCAGTATTTT	CAWNRGATDTQYF
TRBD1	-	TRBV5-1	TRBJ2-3	TGCGCCAGCAGGGGACAGGGGTTATTAGATACGCAGTATTTT	CASRGQGLLDTQYF
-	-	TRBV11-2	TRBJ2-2	TGTGCCAGCAGCTTAGAAGGGCTGGCAGCCACCGGGGAGCTGTTTTTT	CASSLEGLAATGELFF
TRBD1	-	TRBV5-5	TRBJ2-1	TGTGCCAGCAGCCAAGACCCAGGGGGCCGCGATGAGCAGTTCTTC	CASSQDPGGRDEQFF
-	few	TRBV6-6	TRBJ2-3	TGTGCCAGCAGTCTAATAGGCGATACGCAGTATTTT	CASSLIGDTQYF
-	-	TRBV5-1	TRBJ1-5	TGCGCCAGCAGCTTGGCCCCAGGGGCGAGCAATCAGCCCCAGCATTTT	CASSLAPGASNQPQHF
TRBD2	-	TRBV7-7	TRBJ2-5	TGTGCCAGCAGCCGGGGGGGGTACCAAGAGACCCAGTACTTC	CASSRGGYQETQYF
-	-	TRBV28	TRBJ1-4	TGTGCCAGCAGGGTCCCACAGGGAGGGAATGAAAAACTGTTTTTT	CASRVPQGGNEKLFF
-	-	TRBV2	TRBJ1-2	TGTGCCAGCAGCCTAAGGGAACCCATCTATGGCTACACCTTC	CASSLREPIYGYTF
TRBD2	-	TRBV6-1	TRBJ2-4	TGTGCCAGCAGCGGGACTAGCGAAGCCAAAAACATTCAGTACTTC	CASSGTSEAKNIQYF